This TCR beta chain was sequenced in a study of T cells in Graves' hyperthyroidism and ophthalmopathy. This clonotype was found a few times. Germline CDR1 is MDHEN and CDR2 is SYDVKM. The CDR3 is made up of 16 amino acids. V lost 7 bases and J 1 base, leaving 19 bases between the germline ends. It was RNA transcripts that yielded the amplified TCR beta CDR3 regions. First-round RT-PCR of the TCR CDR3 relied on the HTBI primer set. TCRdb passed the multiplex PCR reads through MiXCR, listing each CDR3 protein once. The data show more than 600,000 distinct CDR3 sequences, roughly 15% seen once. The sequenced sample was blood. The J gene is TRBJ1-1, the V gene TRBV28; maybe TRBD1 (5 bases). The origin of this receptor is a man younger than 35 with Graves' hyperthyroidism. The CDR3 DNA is TGTGCCAGCACCATCCCCTCGGGCAGGGCGAACACTGAAGCTTTCTTT. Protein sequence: CASTIPSGRANTEAFF.